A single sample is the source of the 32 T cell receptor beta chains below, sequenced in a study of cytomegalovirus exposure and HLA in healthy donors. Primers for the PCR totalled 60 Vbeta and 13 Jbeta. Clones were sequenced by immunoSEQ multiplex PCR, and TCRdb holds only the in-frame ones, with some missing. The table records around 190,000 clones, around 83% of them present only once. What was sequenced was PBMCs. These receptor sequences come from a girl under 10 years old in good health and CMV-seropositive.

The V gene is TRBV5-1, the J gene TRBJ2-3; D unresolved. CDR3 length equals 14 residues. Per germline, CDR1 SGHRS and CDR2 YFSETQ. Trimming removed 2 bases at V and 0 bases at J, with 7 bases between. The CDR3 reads CASSFVTSTDTQYF. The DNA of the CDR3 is TGCGCCAGCAGCTTTGTGACTAGCACAGATACGCAGTATTTT.

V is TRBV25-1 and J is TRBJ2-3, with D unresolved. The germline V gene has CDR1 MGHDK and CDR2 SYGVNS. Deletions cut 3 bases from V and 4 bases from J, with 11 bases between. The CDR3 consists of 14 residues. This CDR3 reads CASSDPSVADTQYF. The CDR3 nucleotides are TGTGCCAGCAGTGATCCATCTGTAGCAGATACGCAGTATTTT.

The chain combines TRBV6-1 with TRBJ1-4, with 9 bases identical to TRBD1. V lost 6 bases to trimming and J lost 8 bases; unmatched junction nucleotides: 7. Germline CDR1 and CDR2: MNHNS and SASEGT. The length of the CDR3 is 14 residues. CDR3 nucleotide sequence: TGTGCCAGCAGCCCCGGGACAGGGTGGGAAAAACTGTTTTTT. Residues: CASSPGTGWEKLFF.

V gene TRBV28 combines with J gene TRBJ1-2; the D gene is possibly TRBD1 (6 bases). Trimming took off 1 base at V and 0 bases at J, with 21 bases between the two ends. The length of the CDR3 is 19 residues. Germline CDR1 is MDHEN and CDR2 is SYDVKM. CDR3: CASSLYFVVGTSANYGYTF. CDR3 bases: TGTGCCAGCAGTTTATATTTTGTTGTGGGGACAAGCGCTAACTATGGCTACACCTTC.

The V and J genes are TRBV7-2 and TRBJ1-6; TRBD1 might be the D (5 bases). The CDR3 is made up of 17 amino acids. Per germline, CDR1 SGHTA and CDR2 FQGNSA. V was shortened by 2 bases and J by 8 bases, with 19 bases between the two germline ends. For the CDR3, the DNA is TGTGCCAGCAGCTTAAAATGGCTGGGGCTAGGGGATTCACCCCTCCACTTT. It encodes CASSLKWLGLGDSPLHF. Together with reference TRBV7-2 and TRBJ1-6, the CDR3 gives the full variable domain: GAGVSQSPSNKVTEKGKDVELRCDPISGHTALYWYRQSLGQGLEFLIYFQGNSAPDKSGLPSDRFSAERTGGSVSTLTIQRTQQEDSAVYLCASSLKWLGLGDSPLHFGNGTRLTVT.

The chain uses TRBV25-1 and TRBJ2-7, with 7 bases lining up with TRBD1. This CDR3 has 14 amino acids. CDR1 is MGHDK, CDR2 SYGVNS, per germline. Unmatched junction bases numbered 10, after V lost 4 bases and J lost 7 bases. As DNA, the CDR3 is TGTGCCAGCAGTGGCCACAGGGGCGCCACTGAGCAGTACTTC. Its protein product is CASSGHRGATEQYF.

The CDR3 coding sequence is TGTGCCAGCAGTCCGGGACTAGCGTCGGGGGAGACCCAGTACTTC. This encodes CASSPGLASGETQYF. This chain joins TRBV7-3 and TRBJ2-5, with 10 nucleotides matching TRBD2. After removal of 6 bases from V and 5 bases from J, the junction contained 9 bases not matched to a gene. The CDR3 loop spans 15 amino acids. The germline V gene has CDR1 SGHTA and CDR2 FQGTGA.

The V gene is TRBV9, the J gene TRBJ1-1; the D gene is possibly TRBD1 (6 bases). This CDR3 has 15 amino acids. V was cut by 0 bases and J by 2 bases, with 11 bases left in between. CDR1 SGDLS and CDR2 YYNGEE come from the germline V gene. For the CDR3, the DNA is TGTGCCAGCAGCGTAGCTCTGGGACATAACACTGAAGCTTTCTTT. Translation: CASSVALGHNTEAFF.

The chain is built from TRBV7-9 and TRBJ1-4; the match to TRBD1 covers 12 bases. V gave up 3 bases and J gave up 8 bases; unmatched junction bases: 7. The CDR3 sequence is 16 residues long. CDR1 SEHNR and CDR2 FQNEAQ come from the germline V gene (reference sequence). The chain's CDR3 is CASSLIPGQGAEKLFF. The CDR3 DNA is TGTGCCAGCAGCTTGATTCCGGGACAGGGGGCAGAAAAACTGTTTTTT.

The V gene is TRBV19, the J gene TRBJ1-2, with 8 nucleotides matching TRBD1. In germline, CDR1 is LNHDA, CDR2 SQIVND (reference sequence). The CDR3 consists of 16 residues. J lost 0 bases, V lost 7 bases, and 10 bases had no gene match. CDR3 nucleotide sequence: TGTGCCAGTACCAAACTAACAGGGGGTGCTAACTATGGCTACACCTTC. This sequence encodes CASTKLTGGANYGYTF.

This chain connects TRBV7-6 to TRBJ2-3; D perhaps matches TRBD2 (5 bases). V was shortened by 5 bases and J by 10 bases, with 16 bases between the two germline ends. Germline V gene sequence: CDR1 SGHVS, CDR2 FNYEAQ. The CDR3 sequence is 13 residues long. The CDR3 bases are TGTGCCAGCAGCCCGCTTGAGGGTAGAGCGCAGTATTTT. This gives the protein CASSPLEGRAQYF.

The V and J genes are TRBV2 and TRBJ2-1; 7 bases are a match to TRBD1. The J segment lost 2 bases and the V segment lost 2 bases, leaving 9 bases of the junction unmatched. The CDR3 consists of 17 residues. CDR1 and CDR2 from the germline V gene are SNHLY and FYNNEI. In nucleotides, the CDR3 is TGTGCCAGCAGTGAAACCGCAGGGGGTTCCCCCTACAATGAGCAGTTCTTC. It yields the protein CASSETAGGSPYNEQFF.

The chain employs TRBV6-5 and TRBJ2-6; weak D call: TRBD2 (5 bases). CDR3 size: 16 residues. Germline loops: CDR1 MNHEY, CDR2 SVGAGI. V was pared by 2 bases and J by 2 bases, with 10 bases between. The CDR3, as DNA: TGTGCCAGCAGTTACGGGTCGGGGACTGGGGCCAACGTCCTGACTTTC. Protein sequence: CASSYGSGTGANVLTF.

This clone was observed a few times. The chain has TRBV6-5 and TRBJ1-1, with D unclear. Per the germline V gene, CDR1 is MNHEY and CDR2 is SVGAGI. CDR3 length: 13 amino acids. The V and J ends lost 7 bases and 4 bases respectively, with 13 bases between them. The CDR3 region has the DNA TGTGCCAGCATTCTCAGAGGGAGCACTGAAGCTTTCTTT. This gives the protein CASILRGSTEAFF.

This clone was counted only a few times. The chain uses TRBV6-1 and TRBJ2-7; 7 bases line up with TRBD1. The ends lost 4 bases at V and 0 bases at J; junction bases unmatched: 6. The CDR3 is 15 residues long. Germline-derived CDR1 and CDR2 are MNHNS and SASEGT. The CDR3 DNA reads TGTGCCAGCAGTGTCCGGGACAGCGCCTCCTACGAGCAGTACTTC. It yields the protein CASSVRDSASYEQYF.

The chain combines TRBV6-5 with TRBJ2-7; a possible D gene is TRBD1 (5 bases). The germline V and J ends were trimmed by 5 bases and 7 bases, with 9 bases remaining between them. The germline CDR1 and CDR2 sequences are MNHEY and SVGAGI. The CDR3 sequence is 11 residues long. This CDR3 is CASSHRQEQYF. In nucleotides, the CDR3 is TGTGCCAGCAGTCATCGACAGGAGCAGTACTTC.

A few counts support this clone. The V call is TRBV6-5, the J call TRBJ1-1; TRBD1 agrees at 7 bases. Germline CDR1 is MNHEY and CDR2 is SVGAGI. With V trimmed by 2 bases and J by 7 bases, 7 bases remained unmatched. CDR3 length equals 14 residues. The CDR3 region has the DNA TGTGCCAGCAGTTACCGGGCAGGGGACAGTGAAGCTTTCTTT. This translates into CASSYRAGDSEAFF.

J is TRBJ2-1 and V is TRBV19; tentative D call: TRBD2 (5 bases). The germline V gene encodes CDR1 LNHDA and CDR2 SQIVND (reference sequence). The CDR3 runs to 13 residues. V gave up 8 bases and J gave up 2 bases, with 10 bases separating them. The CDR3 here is CASALAAYNEQFF. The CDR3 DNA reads TGTGCCAGTGCCCTAGCTGCCTACAATGAGCAGTTCTTC.

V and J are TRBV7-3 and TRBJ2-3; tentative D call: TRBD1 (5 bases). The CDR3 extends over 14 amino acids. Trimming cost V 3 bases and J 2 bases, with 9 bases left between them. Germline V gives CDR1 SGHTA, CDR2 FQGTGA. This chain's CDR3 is CASSFTGYTDTQYF. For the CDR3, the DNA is TGTGCCAGCAGCTTCACAGGATACACAGATACGCAGTATTTT.

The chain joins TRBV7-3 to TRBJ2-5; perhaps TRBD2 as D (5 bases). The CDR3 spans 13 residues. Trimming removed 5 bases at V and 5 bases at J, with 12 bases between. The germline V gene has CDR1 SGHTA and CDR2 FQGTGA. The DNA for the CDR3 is TGTGCCAGCAGCACCGGGATTGAGGAGACCCAGTACTTC. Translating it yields CASSTGIEETQYF.

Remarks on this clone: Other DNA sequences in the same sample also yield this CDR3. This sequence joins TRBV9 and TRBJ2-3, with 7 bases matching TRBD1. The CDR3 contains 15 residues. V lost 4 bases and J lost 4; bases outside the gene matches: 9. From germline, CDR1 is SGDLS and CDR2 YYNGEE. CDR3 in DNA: TGTGCCAGCAGCCCTCGACAGGGCCCCCCAGATACGCAGTATTTT. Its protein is CASSPRQGPPDTQYF.

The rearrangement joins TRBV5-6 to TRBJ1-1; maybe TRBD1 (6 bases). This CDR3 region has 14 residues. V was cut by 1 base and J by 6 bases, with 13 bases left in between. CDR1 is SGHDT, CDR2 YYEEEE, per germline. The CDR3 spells CASSLTPTGAEAFF. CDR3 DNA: TGTGCCAGCAGCTTGACCCCGACAGGCGCTGAAGCTTTCTTT.

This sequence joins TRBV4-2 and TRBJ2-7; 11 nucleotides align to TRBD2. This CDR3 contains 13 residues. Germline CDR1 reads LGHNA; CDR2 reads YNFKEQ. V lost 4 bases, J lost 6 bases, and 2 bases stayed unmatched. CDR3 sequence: CASSPLAGGEQYF. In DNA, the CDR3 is TGTGCCAGCAGCCCTCTAGCGGGGGGCGAGCAGTACTTC.

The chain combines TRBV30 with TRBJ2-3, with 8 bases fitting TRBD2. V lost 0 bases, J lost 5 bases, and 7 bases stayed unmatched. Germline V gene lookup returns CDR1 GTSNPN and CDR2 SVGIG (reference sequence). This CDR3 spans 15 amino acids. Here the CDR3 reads CAWSVRLAGGDTQYF. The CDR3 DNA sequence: TGTGCCTGGAGTGTACGTCTAGCGGGTGGAGATACGCAGTATTTT.

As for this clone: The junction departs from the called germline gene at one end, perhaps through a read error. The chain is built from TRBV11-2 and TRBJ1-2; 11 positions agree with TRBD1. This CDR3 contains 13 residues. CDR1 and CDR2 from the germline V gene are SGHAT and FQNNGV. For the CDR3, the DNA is TGTGCCAGCAGCTTAGCTATCGGGACAGGGGGAAACTTC. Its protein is CASSLAIGTGGNF.

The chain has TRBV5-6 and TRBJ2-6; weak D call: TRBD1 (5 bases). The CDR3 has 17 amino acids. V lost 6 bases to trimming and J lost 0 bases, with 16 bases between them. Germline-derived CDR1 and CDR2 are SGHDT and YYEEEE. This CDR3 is CASIWGRALSGANVLTF. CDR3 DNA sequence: TGTGCCAGCATATGGGGCAGGGCACTCTCTGGGGCCAACGTCCTGACTTTC.

CDR3 nucleotides: TGTGCCAGCAGTCGAGAGGAATGCGGGCCGTTCTTC. As protein: CASSREECGPFF. The rearrangement uses TRBV2 and TRBJ2-1, with D maybe TRBD2 (5 bases). CDR3 length: 12 residues. The germline gives CDR1 SNHLY, CDR2 FYNNEI. V lost 5 bases and J lost 15, with 17 bases in between. Full variable domain (rest looked up from reference TRBV2 and TRBJ2-1): EPEVTQTPSHQVTQMGQEVILRCVPISNHLYFYWYRQILGQKVEFLVSFYNNEISEKSEIFDDQFSVERPDGSNFTLKIRSTKLEDSAMYFCASSREECGPFFGPGTRLTVL.

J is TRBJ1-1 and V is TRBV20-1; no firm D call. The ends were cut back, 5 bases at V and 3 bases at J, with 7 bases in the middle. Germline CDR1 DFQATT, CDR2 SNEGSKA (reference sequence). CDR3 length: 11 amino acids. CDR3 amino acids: CSAPQDTEAFF. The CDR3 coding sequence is TGCAGTGCTCCTCAGGACACTGAAGCTTTCTTT.

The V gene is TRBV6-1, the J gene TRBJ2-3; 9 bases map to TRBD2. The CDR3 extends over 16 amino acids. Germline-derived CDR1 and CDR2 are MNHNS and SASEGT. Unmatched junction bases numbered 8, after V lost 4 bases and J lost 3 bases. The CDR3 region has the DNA TGTGCCAGCAGTGGTTTGGCGGGAGGGGGGACAGATACGCAGTATTTT. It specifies CASSGLAGGGTDTQYF.

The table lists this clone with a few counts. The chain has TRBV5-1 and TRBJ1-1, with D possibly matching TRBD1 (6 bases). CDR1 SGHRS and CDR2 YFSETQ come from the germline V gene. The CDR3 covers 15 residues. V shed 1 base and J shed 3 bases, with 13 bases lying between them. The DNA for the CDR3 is TGCGCCAGCAGCTTGACGACAGGACGGGACACTGAAGCTTTCTTT. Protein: CASSLTTGRDTEAFF.

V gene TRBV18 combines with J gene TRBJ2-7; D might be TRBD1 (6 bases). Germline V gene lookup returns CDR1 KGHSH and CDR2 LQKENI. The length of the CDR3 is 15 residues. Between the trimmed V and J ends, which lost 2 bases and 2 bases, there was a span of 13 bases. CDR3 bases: TGTGCCAGCTCACCAGAATTACAGGGCCCCTACGAGCAGTACTTC. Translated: CASSPELQGPYEQYF.

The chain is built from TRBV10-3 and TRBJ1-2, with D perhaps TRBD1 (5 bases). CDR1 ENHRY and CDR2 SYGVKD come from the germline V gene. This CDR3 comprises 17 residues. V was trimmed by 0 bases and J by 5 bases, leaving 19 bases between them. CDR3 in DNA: TGTGCCATCAGTGAGTCGACGGGGGGGTCTCTTAGTTATGGCTACACCTTC. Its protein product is CAISESTGGSLSYGYTF.